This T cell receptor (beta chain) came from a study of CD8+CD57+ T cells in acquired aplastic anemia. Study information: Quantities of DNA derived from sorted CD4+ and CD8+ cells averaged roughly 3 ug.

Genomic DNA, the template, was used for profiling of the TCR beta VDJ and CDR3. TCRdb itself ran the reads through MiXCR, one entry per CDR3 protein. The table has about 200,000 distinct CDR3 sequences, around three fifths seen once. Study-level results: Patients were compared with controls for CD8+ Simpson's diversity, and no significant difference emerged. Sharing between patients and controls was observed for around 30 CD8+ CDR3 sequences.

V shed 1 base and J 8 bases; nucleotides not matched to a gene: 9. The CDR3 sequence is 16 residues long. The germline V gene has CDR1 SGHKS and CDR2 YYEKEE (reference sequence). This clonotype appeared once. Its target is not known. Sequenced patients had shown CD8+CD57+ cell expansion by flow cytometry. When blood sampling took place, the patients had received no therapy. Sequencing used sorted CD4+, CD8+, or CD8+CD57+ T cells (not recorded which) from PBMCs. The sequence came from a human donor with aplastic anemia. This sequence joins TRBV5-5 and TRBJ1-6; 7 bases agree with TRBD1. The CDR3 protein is CASSLLGTVGDSPLHF. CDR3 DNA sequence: TGTGCCAGCAGCTTGCTCGGGACAGTGGGGGATTCACCCCTCCACTTT.